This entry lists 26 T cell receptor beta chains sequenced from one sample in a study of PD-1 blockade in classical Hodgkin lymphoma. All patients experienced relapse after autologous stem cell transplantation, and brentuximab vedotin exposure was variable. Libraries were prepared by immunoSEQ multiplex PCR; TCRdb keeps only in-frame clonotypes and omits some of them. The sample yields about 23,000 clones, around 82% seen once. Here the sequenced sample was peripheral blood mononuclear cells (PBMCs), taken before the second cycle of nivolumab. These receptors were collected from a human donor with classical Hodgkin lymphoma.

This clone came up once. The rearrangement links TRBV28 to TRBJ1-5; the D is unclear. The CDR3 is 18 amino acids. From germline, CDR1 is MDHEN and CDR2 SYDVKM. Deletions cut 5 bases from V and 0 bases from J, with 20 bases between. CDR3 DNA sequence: TGTGCCAGCAGTAGCCTTCGCCCGTATGGCAATAGCAATCAGCCCCAGCATTTT. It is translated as CASSSLRPYGNSNQPQHF.

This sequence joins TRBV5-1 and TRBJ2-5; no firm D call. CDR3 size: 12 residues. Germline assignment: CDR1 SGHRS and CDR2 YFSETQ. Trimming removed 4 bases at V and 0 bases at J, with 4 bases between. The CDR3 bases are TGCGCCAGCAGCCCAAACCAAGAGACCCAGTACTTC. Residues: CASSPNQETQYF.

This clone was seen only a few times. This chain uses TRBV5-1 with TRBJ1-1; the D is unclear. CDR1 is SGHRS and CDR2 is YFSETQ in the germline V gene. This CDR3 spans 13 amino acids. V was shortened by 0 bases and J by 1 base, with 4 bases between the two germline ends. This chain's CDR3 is CASSLEPNTEAFF. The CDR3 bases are TGCGCCAGCAGCTTGGAACCGAACACTGAAGCTTTCTTT.

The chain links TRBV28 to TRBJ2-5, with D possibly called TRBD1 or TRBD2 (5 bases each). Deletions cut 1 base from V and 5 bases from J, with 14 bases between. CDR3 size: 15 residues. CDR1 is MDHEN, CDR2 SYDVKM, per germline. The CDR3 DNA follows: TGTGCCAGCAGTTTATATACTGGGGGTAGGGAGACCCAGTACTTC. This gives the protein CASSLYTGGRETQYF.

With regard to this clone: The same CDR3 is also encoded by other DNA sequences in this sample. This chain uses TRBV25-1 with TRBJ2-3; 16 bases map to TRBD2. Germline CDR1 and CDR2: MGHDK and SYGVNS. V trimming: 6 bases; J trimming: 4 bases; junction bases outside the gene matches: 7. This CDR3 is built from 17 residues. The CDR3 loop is CASRGTSGRAQADTQYF. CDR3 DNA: TGTGCCAGCAGGGGGACTAGCGGGAGGGCCCAAGCAGATACGCAGTATTTT.

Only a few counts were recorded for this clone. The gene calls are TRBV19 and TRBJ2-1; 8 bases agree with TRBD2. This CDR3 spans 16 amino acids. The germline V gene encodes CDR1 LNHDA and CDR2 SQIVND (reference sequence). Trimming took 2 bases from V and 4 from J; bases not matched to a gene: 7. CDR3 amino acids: CASSIRASGSYNEQFF. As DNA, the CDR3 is TGTGCCAGTAGTATACGGGCCAGCGGGAGTTACAATGAGCAGTTCTTC.

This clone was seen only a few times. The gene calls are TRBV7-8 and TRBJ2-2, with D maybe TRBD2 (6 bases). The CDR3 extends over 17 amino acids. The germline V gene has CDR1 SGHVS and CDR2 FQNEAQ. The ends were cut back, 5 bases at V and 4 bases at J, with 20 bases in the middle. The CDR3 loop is CASSRAVAEGGTGELFF. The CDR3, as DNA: TGTGCCAGCAGCCGAGCCGTGGCCGAGGGAGGCACCGGGGAGCTGTTTTTT.

The CDR3 DNA reads as TGTGCCAGCAGTAGGGTTGATAATCAGCCCCAGCATTTT. Protein: CASSRVDNQPQHF. The genes are TRBV6-1 and TRBJ1-5; D remains unclear. Between the trimmed V and J ends, which lost 5 bases and 4 bases, there was a span of 9 bases. This CDR3 contains 13 residues. Germline V gene sequence: CDR1 MNHNS, CDR2 SASEGT.

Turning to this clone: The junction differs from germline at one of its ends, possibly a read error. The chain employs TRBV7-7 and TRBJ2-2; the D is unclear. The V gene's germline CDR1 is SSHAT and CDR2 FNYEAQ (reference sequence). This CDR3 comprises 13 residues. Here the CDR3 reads CASSPGVTGELFF. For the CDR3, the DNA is TGTGCTAGCAGTCCTGGCGTGACCGGGGAGCTGTTTTTT.

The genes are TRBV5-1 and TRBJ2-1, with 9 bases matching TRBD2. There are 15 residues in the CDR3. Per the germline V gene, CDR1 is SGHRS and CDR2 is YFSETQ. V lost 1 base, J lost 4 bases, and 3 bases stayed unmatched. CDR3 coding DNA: TGCGCCAGCAGCTTGATGGCGGGAGGGTACAATGAGCAGTTCTTC. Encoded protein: CASSLMAGGYNEQFF.

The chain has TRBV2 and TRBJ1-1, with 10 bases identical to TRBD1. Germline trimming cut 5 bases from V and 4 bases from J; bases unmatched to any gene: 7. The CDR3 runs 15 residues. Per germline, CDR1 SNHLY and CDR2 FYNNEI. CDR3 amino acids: CASSPPGTGATEAFF. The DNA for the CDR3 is TGTGCCAGCAGTCCCCCCGGGACAGGGGCCACTGAAGCTTTCTTT.

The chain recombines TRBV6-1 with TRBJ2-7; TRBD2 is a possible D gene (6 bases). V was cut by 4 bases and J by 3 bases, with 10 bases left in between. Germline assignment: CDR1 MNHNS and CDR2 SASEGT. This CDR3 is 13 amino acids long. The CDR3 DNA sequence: TGTGCCAGCAGTGTCGGGAGTGACTACGAGCAGTACTTC. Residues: CASSVGSDYEQYF.

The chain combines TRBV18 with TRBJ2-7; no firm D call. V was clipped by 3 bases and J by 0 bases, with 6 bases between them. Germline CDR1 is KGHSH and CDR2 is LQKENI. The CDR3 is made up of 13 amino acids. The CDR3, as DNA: TGTGCCAGCTCACCGTCTGTCTCCTACGAGCAGTACTTC. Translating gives CASSPSVSYEQYF.

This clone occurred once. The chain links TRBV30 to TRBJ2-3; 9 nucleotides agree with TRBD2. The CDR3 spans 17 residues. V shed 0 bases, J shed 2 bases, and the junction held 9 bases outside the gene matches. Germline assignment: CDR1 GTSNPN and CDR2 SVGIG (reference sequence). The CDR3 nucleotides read TGTGCCTGGAGTGTAGTCGTTCTAGCGGGACCCACAGATACGCAGTATTTT. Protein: CAWSVVVLAGPTDTQYF.

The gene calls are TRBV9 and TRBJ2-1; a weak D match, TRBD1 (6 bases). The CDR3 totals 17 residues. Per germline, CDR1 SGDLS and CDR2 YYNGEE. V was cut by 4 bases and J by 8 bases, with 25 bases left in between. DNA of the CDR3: TGTGCCAGCAGCTTACGTCTGGGGGCCGGCGGTTCTGATGAGCAGTTCTTC. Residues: CASSLRLGAGGSDEQFF.

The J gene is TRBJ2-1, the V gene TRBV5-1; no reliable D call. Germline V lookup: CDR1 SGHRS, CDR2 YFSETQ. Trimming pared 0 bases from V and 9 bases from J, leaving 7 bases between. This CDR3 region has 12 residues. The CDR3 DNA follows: TGCGCCAGCAGCTTGGGAGTGGGTGAGCAGTTCTTC. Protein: CASSLGVGEQFF. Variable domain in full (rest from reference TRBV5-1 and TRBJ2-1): KAGVTQTPRYLIKTRGQQVTLSCSPISGHRSVSWYQQTPGQGLQFLFEYFSETQRNKGNFPGRFSGRQFSNSRSEMNVSTLELGDSALYLCASSLGVGEQFFGPGTRLTVL.

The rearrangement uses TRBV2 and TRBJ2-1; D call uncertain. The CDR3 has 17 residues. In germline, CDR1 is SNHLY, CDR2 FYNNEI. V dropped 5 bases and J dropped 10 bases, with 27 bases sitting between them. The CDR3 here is CASSSPQATVRSGEQFF. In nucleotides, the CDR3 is TGTGCCAGCAGTTCCCCACAAGCTACGGTCCGCTCGGGCGAGCAGTTCTTC.

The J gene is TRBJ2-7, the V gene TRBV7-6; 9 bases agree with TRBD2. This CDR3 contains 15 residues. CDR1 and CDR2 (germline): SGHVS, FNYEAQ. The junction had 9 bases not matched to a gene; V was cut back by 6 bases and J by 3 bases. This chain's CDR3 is CASRVTSGLGYEQYF. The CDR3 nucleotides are TGTGCCAGCAGGGTGACTAGCGGCCTAGGCTACGAGCAGTACTTC.

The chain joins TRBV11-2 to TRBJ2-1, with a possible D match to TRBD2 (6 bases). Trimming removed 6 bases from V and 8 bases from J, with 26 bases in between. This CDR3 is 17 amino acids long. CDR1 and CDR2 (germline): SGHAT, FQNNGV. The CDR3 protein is CASRPLALLGGSDEQFF. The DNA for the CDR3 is TGTGCCAGCAGGCCCCTAGCGCTTCTTGGGGGTAGCGATGAGCAGTTCTTC.

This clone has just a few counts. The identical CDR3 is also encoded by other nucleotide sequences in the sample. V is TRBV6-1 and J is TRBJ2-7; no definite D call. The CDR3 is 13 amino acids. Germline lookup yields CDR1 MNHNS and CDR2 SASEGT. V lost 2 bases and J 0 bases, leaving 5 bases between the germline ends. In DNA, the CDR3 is TGTGCCAGCAGTGAAACCAGCTCCTACGAGCAGTACTTC. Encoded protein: CASSETSSYEQYF.

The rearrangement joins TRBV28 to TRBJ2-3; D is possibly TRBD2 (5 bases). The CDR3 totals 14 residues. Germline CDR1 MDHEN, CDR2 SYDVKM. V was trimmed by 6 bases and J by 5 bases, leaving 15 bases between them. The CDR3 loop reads CASSEGVDGDTQYF. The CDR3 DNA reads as TGTGCCAGCAGCGAGGGAGTTGACGGAGATACGCAGTATTTT.

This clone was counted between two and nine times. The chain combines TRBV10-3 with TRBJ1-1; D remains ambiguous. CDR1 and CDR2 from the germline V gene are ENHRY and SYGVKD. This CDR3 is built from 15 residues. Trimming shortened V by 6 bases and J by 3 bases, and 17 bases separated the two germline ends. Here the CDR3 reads CAISPTVSIHTEAFF. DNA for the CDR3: TGTGCCATCAGCCCCACTGTCTCTATTCACACTGAAGCTTTCTTT.

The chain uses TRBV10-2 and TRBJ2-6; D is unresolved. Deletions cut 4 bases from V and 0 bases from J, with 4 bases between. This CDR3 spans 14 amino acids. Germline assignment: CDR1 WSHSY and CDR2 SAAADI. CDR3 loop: CASSASSGANVLTF. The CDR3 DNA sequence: TGCGCCAGCAGTGCTAGCTCTGGGGCCAACGTCCTGACTTTC.

The CDR3 region has the DNA TGTGCCAGCAGCTTGGGACTAGCGGGAGCTCGGGAGCAGTTCTTC. It specifies CASSLGLAGAREQFF. This chain connects TRBV4-2 to TRBJ2-1; 14 nucleotides match TRBD2. V lost 5 bases, J lost 10 bases, and 7 bases stayed unmatched. This CDR3 spans 15 amino acids. Germline V lookup: CDR1 LGHNA, CDR2 YNFKEQ.

CDR3 sequence reads: CASSLVQGRYNEQFF. In nucleotides, the CDR3 is TGTGCCAGCAGCTTGGTTCAGGGGAGGTACAATGAGCAGTTCTTC. This rearrangement joins TRBV5-5 to TRBJ2-1; D may be TRBD1 or TRBD2 (6 bases each). CDR1 and CDR2 (germline): SGHKS, YYEKEE (reference sequence). The CDR3 covers 15 residues. The V gene lost 0 bases and the J gene lost 4 bases, with 11 bases spanning the gap.

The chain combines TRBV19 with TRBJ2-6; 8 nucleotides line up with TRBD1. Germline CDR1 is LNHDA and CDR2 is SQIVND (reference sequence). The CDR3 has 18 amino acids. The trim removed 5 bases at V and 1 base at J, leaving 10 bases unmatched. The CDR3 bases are TGTGCCAGTAGTCTTAGGACAGGGCGTGGGTCTGGGGCCAACGTCCTGACTTTC. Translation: CASSLRTGRGSGANVLTF.